These T cell receptor beta chains were read from a single sample in a study of glioma-infiltrating T cells. TCRdb reanalysed the multiplex PCR reads using MiXCR and keeps one entry per CDR3 protein. The table has approximately 130,000 distinct CDR3 sequences, about 25% seen once. Sequenced input: glioma tissue, nonneoplastic brain tissue, or PBMCs (not recorded which). These receptors all stem from a human donor with low-grade glioma or glioblastoma, undergoing nonglioma brain surgery, or in good health (not recorded which). CDR3s include the opening cysteine and the closing phenylalanine or tryptophan. A D gene is named only where the DNA matches it firmly. Only some rows state a clone size, as once, few, many or a class for expanded clones.

V gene	clone size	D gene	CDR3 length	J gene	CDR3 DNA	CDR3 protein
TRBV6-1	many	-	13	TRBJ1-3	TGTGCCAGCCAGGGGATTAATCGAAACACCATATATTTT	CASQGINRNTIYF
TRBV20-1	-	TRBD1	15	TRBJ1-6	TGCAGTGCTACCGGGACAGGGGCGCGGTCAACACCCCTCCACTTT	CSATGTGARSTPLHF
TRBV11-3	-	-	12	TRBJ2-1	TGTGCCAGCAGCATCAGGGGAACTGAGCAGTTCTTC	CASSIRGTEQFF
TRBV28	-	-	16	TRBJ2-6	TGTGCCAGCAGTTTACCCCTCCCAGGGAGGGCCAACGTCCTGACTTTC	CASSLPLPGRANVLTF
TRBV18	many	TRBD1	16	TRBJ1-5	TGTGCCAGCTCACCACCGTCAGGGGGTAGCAATCAGCCCCAGCATTTT	CASSPPSGGSNQPQHF
TRBV11-3	-	-	12	TRBJ2-1	TGTGCCAGCAGCGCGAGGCTCGGAGAGCAGTTCTTC	CASSARLGEQFF
TRBV6-1	many	-	14	TRBJ1-1	TGTGCCAGCTCACATGGGGGGCAAAACACTGAAGCTTTCTTT	CASSHGGQNTEAFF
TRBV2	-	TRBD2	16	TRBJ2-1	TGTGCCAGCAGTGGACTAGCGGACTTTAACTACAATGAGCAGTTCTTC	CASSGLADFNYNEQFF
TRBV4-1	-	TRBD2	16	TRBJ2-2	TGCGCCAGCAGCCAAGTCCTAGCGGCCAACACCGGGGAGCTGTTTTTT	CASSQVLAANTGELFF
TRBV2	-	-	11	TRBJ1-2	TGTGCCAGCAGTGAACCGGGGGGCTACACCTTC	CASSEPGGYTF
TRBV10-3	-	TRBD1	13	TRBJ1-5	TGTGCCATCAGGCCGGGACAGGGTCAGCCCCAGCATTTT	CAIRPGQGQPQHF
TRBV24-1	few	TRBD2	16	TRBJ2-3	TGTGCCACCAGTGAAGCGACTAGCGGGGGCACAGATACGCAGTATTTT	CATSEATSGGTDTQYF
TRBV6-1	many	-	15	TRBJ2-1	TGTGCCAGCAGGCCTACTGGTAGCTCCTACAATGAGCAGTTCTTC	CASRPTGSSYNEQFF
TRBV28	few	-	13	TRBJ2-3	TGTGCCAGCAGCCTCCAGTCCTCAGATACGCAGTATTTT	CASSLQSSDTQYF
TRBV19	-	-	14	TRBJ1-6	TGTGCCAGTAGTATAGTGATTGACAATTCACCCCCCCACTTT	CASSIVIDNSPPHF
TRBV10-3	-	-	12	TRBJ1-2	TGTTCCATCAGTGATGAGAGCTATGGCTACACCTTC	CSISDESYGYTF
TRBV24-1	-	-	14	TRBJ2-3	TGTGCCACCAGTGCCATGGACACTTTCGATACGCAGTATTTT	CATSAMDTFDTQYF
TRBV7-2	many	TRBD1	15	TRBJ1-1	TGTGCCAGCAGCTTCCGGACAGGGCCGAACACTGAAGCTTTCTTT	CASSFRTGPNTEAFF
TRBV2	-	-	11	TRBJ2-1	TGTGCCAGCAGTGAAGAACGCCAGGGGTTCTTC	CASSEERQGFF
TRBV19	-	-	13	TRBJ2-5	TGTGCCAGTAGTAACAGTAGGCAAGAGACCCAGTACTTC	CASSNSRQETQYF
TRBV7-2	-	TRBD2	15	TRBJ2-1	TGTGCCAGCAGCTTAGTGACTAGCGGGACCAATGAGCAGTTCTTC	CASSLVTSGTNEQFF
TRBV27	many	TRBD1	14	TRBJ1-6	TGTGCCAGCAGTCAAGACAGGGGGGGATCACCCCTCCACTTT	CASSQDRGGSPLHF
TRBV4-1	-	TRBD1	21	TRBJ2-2	TGCGCCAGCAGCCAGGTTATCCGGGACAGAAGAAGGGGGCTCAACACCGGGGAGCTGTTTTTT	CASSQVIRDRRRGLNTGELFF
TRBV7-9	few	TRBD1	15	TRBJ2-3	TGTGCCAGCAGCAAGACAGGGGGGAGCACAGATACGCAGTATTTT	CASSKTGGSTDTQYF
TRBV27	many	-	14	TRBJ2-2	TGTGCCAGCAGTTTAAGCAGTACTACCGGGGAGCTGTTTTTT	CASSLSSTTGELFF
TRBV20-1	few	-	15	TRBJ2-3	TGCAGTGCTAGAGATCCGCCTGGACGCACAGATACGCAGTATTTT	CSARDPPGRTDTQYF
TRBV4-1	-	-	15	TRBJ2-2	TGCGCCAGCAGCCAGACAAGCGCGAACACCGGGGAGCTGTTTTTT	CASSQTSANTGELFF
TRBV20-1	-	TRBD2	13	TRBJ2-3	TGCAGTGCTAGCGGGGGGAACACAGATACGCAGTATTTT	CSASGGNTDTQYF
TRBV18	-	TRBD1	16	TRBJ2-3	TGTGCCAGCTCACCTCGGACAGGGAGTAGCACAGATACGCAGTATTTT	CASSPRTGSSTDTQYF
TRBV29-1	few	TRBD1	12	TRBJ1-1	TGCAGCGTGGGGACAGGGAACACTGAAGCTTTCTTT	CSVGTGNTEAFF
TRBV7-9	once	-	18	TRBJ2-5	TGTGCCAGCAGTTACTCCCCGGGACGTCAGTTGATGGTTGGGACCCAGTACTTC	CASSYSPGRQLMVGTQYF
TRBV6-1	many	-	15	TRBJ1-4	TGTGCCAGCGGCGAAGAGTGGGGGGCAGGAGAAAAACTGTTTTTT	CASGEEWGAGEKLFF
TRBV20-1	many	TRBD2	16	TRBJ2-3	TGCAGTGCTAGATTAGGACTAGCGGGGAGCACAGATACGCAGTATTTT	CSARLGLAGSTDTQYF
TRBV4-2	-	-	16	TRBJ2-3	TGTGCCAGCAGCCAAACCGGGGGTCAAAGCACAGATACGCAGTATTTT	CASSQTGGQSTDTQYF
TRBV2	few	-	14	TRBJ1-4	TGTGCCAGCAGTCAAGACGAAACTAATGAAAAACTGTTTTTT	CASSQDETNEKLFF
TRBV5-8	-	TRBD1	16	TRBJ1-6	TGTGCCAGCAGCTTGGTTGGACAGGCGAAAAATTCACCCCTCCACTTT	CASSLVGQAKNSPLHF
TRBV3-1	few	-	16	TRBJ1-2	TGTGCCAGCAGCCAAGATGATGGGGGGGTAGTCTATGGCTACACCTTC	CASSQDDGGVVYGYTF
TRBV27	medium-sized	-	13	TRBJ2-3	TGTGCCAGCAGTTTTCGGGCCACAGATACGCAGTATTTT	CASSFRATDTQYF
TRBV20-1	-	TRBD1	16	TRBJ2-2	TGCAGTGCTAGAAAAAGACAGGGAGCGAACACCGAGGAGCTGTTTTTT	CSARKRQGANTEELFF
TRBV7-3	few	-	12	TRBJ2-1	TGTGCCAGCAGCCCTAACGCGGGGACGAAGTTCTTC	CASSPNAGTKFF
TRBV6-1	few	-	16	TRBJ2-1	TGTGCCAGCAGCTGGGACTCAGTAGTTTCCTACAATGAGCAGTCCTTC	CASSWDSVVSYNEQSF
TRBV19	-	-	13	TRBJ2-1	TGTGCCAGTAGTATCGGAAATTACAATGAGCAGTTCTTC	CASSIGNYNEQFF
TRBV10-3	few	-	15	TRBJ1-3	TGTGCCATCAGTCCTCCCAGCGGCTCTGGAAACACCATATATTTT	CAISPPSGSGNTIYF
TRBV6-1	many	TRBD2	14	TRBJ2-1	TGTGCCAGCAGTCCTAGCGGGGGGGGAAATGAGCAGTTCTTC	CASSPSGGGNEQFF
TRBV15	-	-	15	TRBJ2-5	TGTGCCACCAGCAGAAGAACCAAGGCCCAAGAGACCCAGTACTTC	CATSRRTKAQETQYF
TRBV7-7	-	-	13	TRBJ2-5	TGTGCTAGCAGCCATCGGCCCCAAGAGACCCAGTACTTC	CASSHRPQETQYF
TRBV5-1	few	-	11	TRBJ2-1	TGCGCCAGCAGCTTCACCAATGAGCAGTTCTTC	CASSFTNEQFF
TRBV7-9	-	TRBD2	18	TRBJ2-3	TGTGCCAGCAGCTTAAGTCGGAGTAGCGGGGCCTACACAGATACGCAGTATTTT	CASSLSRSSGAYTDTQYF
TRBV7-6	-	-	15	TRBJ1-1	TGTGCCAGCAGCGACCGACGCAGACCGAACACTGAAGCTTTCTTT	CASSDRRRPNTEAFF
TRBV15	-	-	14	TRBJ2-1	TGTGCCACCAGCAGCCAGGGGGGGCACAATGAGCAGTTCTTC	CATSSQGGHNEQFF
TRBV2	few	-	14	TRBJ1-1	TGTGCCAGCAGTGAAGACAGAATGAACACTGAAGCTTTCTTT	CASSEDRMNTEAFF
TRBV7-6	few	-	13	TRBJ2-1	TGTGCCAGCAGCTTAGTAACTGACAATGAGCAGTTCTTC	CASSLVTDNEQFF
TRBV3-1	-	-	14	TRBJ2-1	TGTGCCAGCAGCCAAGAGGACAGATACAATGAGCAGTTCTTC	CASSQEDRYNEQFF
TRBV7-9	few	-	17	TRBJ1-2	TGTGCCAGCAGCCGCGCCGCAGGAATGACCTCCCGCTATGGCTACACCTTC	CASSRAAGMTSRYGYTF
TRBV4-1	-	-	17	TRBJ1-2	TGCGCCAGCAGCCAAGTTGCCTCTGGAAGACGTAACTATGGCTACACCTTC	CASSQVASGRRNYGYTF
TRBV18	few	TRBD1	16	TRBJ2-1	TGTGCCAGCTCACCACAGGGGACAGGGGGGAGCAATGAGCAGTTCTTC	CASSPQGTGGSNEQFF
TRBV7-3	many	TRBD1	16	TRBJ2-5	TGTGCCAGCAGCCTCGGACAGGCTCTTAACCAAGAGACCCAGTACTTC	CASSLGQALNQETQYF
TRBV7-9	-	-	12	TRBJ2-4	TGTGCCAGCAGCACAGAACTCCCCATTCAGTACTTC	CASSTELPIQYF
TRBV7-9	few	-	12	TRBJ2-1	TGTGCCAGCAGCTCTAGTCAGGATGAGCAGTTCTTC	CASSSSQDEQFF
TRBV7-6	few	TRBD1	14	TRBJ2-1	TGTGCCAGCAGCCCCTCAGGGGGCTGGGATGAGCAGTTCTTC	CASSPSGGWDEQFF